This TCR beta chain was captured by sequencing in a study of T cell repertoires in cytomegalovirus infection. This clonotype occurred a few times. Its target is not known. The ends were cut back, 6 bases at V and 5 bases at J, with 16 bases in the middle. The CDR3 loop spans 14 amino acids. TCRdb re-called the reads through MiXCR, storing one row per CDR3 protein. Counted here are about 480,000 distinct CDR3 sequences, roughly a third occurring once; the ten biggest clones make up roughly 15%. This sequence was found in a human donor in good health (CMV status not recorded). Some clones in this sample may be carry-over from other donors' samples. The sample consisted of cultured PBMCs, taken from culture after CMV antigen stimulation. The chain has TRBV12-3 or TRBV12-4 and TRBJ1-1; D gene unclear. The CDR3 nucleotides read TGTGCCAGCAGATACAGAGCGGCGACGACTGAAGCTTTCTTT. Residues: CASRYRAATTEAFF.